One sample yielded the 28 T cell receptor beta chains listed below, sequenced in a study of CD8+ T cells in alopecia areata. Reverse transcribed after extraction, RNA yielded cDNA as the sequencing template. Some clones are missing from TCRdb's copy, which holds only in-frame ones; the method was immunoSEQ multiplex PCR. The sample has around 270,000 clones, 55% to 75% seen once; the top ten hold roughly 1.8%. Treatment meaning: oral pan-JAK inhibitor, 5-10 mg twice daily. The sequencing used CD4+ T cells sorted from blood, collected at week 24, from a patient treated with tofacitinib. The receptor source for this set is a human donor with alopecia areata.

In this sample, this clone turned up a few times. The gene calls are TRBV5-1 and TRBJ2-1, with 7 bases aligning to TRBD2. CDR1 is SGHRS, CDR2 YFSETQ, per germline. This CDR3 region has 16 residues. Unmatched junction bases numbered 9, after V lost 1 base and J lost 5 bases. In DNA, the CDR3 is TGCGCCAGCAGCTTGATCGGCGGGGGAGCTCACAATGAGCAGTTCTTC. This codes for CASSLIGGGAHNEQFF.

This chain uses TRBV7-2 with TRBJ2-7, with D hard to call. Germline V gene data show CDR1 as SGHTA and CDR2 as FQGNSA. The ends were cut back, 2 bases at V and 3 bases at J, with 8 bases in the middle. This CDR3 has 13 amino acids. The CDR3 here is CASSLYVGYEQYF. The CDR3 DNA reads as TGTGCCAGCAGCTTATACGTGGGCTACGAGCAGTACTTC. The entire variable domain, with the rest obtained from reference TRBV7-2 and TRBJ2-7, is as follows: GAGVSQSPSNKVTEKGKDVELRCDPISGHTALYWYRQSLGQGLEFLIYFQGNSAPDKSGLPSDRFSAERTGGSVSTLTIQRTQQEDSAVYLCASSLYVGYEQYFGPGTRLTVT.

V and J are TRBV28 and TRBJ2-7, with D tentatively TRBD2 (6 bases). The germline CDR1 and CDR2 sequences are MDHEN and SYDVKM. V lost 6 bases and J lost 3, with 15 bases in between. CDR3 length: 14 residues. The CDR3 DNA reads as TGTGCCAGCAGCTTTGGCGGGGCTAACTACGAGCAGTACTTC. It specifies CASSFGGANYEQYF.

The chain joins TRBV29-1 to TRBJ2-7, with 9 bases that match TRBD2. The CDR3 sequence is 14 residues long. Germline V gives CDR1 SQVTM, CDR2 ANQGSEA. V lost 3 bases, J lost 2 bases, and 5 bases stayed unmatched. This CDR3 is CSVDGGGATYEQYF. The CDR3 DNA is TGCAGCGTTGACGGCGGGGGGGCCACCTACGAGCAGTACTTC.

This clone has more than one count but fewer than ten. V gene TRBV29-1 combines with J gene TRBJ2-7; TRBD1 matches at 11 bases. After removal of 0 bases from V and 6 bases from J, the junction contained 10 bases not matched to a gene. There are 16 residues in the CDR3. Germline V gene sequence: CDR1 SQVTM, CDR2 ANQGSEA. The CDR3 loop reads CSVEDVGDRGSGEQYF. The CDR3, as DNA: TGCAGCGTTGAAGATGTAGGGGACAGGGGGTCGGGCGAGCAGTACTTC.

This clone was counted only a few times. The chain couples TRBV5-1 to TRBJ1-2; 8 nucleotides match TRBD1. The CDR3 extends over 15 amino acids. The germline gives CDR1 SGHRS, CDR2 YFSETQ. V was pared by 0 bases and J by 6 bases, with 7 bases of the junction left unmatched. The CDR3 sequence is CASSLEGRGLDGYTF. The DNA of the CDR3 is TGCGCCAGCAGCTTGGAGGGCAGGGGGCTGGATGGCTACACCTTC. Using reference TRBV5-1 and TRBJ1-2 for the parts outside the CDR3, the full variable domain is KAGVTQTPRYLIKTRGQQVTLSCSPISGHRSVSWYQQTPGQGLQFLFEYFSETQRNKGNFPGRFSGRQFSNSRSEMNVSTLELGDSALYLCASSLEGRGLDGYTFGSGTRLTVV.

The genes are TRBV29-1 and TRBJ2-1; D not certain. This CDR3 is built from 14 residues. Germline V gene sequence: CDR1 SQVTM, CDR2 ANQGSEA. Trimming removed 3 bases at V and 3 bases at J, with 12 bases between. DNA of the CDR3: TGCAGCGTTGAGACCCCGGACCGCTACAATGAGCAGTTCTTC. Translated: CSVETPDRYNEQFF.

CDR3 region: CSVRRPNTGELFF. DNA of the CDR3: TGCAGCGTTCGACGTCCGAACACCGGGGAGCTGTTTTTT. This rearrangement joins TRBV29-1 to TRBJ2-2; D not certain. This CDR3 contains 13 residues. The ends were cut back, 5 bases at V and 0 bases at J, with 7 bases in the middle. Germline CDR1 and CDR2: SQVTM and ANQGSEA.

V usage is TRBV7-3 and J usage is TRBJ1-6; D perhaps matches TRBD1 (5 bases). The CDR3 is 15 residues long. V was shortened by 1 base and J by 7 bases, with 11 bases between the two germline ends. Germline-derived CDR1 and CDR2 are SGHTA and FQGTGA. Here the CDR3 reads CASSLSPGWNSPLHF. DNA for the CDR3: TGTGCCAGCAGCTTAAGTCCAGGGTGGAATTCACCCCTCCACTTT.

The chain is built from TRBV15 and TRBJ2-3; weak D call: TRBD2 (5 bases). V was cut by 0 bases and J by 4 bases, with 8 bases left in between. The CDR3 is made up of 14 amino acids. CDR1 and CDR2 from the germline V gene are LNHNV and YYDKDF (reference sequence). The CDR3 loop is CATSRDERADTQYF. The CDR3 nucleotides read TGTGCCACCAGCAGAGATGAGAGGGCAGATACGCAGTATTTT.

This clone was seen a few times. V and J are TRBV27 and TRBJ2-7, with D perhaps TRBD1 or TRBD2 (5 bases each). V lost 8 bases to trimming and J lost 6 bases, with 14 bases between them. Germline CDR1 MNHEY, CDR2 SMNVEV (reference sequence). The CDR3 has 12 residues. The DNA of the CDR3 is TGTGCCAGCGGCACCCGGGGCCTCGAGCAGTACTTC. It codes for CASGTRGLEQYF.

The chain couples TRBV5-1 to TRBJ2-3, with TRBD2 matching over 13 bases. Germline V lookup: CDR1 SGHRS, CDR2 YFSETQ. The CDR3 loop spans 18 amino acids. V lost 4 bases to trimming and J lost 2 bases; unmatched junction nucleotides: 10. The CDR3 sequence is CASSPPTSGGKDTDTQYF. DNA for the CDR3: TGCGCCAGCAGCCCGCCGACTAGCGGGGGGAAGGACACAGATACGCAGTATTTT.

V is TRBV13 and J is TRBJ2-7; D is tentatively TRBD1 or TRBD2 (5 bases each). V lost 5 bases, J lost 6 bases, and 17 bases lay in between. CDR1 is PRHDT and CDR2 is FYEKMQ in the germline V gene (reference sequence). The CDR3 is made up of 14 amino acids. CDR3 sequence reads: CASSIRSMGTEQYF. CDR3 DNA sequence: TGTGCCAGCAGCATAAGGTCGATGGGGACCGAGCAGTACTTC.

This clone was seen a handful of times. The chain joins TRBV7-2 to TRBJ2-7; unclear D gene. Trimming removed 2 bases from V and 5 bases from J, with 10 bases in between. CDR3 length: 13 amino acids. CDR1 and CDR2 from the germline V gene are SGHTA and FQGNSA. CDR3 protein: CASSLSRYNEQYF. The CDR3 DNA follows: TGTGCCAGCAGCTTATCCAGGTACAACGAGCAGTACTTC.

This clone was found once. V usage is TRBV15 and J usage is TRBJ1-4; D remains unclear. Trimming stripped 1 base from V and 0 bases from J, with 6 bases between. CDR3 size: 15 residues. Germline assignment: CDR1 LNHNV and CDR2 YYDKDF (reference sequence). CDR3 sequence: CATSRVVATNEKLFF. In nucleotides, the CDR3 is TGTGCCACCAGCAGAGTGGTTGCAACTAATGAAAAACTGTTTTTT.

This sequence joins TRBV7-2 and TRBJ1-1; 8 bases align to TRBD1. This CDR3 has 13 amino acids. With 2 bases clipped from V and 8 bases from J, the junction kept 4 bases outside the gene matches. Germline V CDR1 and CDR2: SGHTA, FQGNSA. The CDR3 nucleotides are TGTGCCAGCAGCTTAACCCAGGGGGCGGAAGCTTTCTTT. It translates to CASSLTQGAEAFF.

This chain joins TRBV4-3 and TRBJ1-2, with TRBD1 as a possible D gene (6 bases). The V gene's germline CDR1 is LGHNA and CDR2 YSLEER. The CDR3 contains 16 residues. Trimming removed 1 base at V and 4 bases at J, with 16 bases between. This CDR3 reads CASSQVGGTTPYGYTF. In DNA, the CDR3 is TGCGCCAGCAGCCAAGTGGGCGGGACAACACCCTATGGCTACACCTTC.

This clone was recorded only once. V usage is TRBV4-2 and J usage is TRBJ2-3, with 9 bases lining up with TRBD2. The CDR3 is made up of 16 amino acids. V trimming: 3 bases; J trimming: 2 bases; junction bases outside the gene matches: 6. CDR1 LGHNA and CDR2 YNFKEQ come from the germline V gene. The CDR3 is CASSQTGTSPTDTQYF. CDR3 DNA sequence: TGTGCCAGCAGCCAGACCGGGACTAGCCCCACAGATACGCAGTATTTT.

The CDR3 sequence: CASIPHTETKAKSQYF. CDR3 in DNA: TGTGCCAGCATCCCCCACACCGAGACTAAGGCGAAGTCGCAGTATTTT. This chain joins TRBV5-4 and TRBJ2-3; a weak D match, TRBD2 (5 bases). Trimming shortened V by 6 bases and J by 10 bases, and 27 bases separated the two germline ends. This CDR3 spans 16 amino acids. In germline, CDR1 is SGHNT, CDR2 YYREEE (reference sequence). The variable domain in full, completed from reference TRBV5-4 and TRBJ2-3, reads ETGVTQSPTHLIKTRGQQVTLRCSSQSGHNTVSWYQQALGQGPQFIFQYYREEENGRGNFPPRFSGLQFPNYSSELNVNALELDDSALYLCASIPHTETKAKSQYFGPGTRLTVL.

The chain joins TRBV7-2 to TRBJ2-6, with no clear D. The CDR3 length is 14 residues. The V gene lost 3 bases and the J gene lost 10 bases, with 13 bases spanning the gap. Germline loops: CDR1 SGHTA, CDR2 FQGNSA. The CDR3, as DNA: TGTGCCAGCAGCTTCCGGACGGGTCCTAACGTCCTGACTTTC. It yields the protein CASSFRTGPNVLTF.

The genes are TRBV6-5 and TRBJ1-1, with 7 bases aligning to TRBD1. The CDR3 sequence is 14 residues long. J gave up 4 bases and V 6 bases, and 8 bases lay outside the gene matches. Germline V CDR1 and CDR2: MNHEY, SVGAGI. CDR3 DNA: TGTGCCAGCAGCCGACAGGGTCGGACCACTGAAGCTTTCTTT. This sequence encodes CASSRQGRTTEAFF.

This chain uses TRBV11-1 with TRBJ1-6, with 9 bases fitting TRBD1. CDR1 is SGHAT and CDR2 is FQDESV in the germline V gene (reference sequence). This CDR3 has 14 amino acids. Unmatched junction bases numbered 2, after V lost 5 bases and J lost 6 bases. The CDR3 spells CASSLDRGNSPLHF. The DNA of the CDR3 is TGTGCCAGCAGCCTGGACAGGGGTAATTCACCCCTCCACTTT.

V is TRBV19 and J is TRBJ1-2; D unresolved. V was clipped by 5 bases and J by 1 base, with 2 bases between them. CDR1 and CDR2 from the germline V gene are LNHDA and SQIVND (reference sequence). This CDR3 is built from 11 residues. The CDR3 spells CASSLNYGYTF. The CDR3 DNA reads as TGTGCCAGTAGTCTTAACTATGGCTACACCTTC.

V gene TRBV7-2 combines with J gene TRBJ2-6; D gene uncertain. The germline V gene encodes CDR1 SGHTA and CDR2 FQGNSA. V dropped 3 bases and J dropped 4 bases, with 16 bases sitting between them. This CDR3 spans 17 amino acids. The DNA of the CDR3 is TGTGCCAGCAGCTTCGAAAGGGCCGGGCTCGGGGCCAACGTCCTGACTTTC. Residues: CASSFERAGLGANVLTF.

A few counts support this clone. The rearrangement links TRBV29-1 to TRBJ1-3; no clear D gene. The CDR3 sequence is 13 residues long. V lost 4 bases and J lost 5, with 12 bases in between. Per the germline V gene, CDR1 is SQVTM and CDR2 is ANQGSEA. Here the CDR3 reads CSVVAGARNTIYF. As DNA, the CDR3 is TGCAGCGTTGTGGCAGGTGCGAGAAACACCATATATTTT.

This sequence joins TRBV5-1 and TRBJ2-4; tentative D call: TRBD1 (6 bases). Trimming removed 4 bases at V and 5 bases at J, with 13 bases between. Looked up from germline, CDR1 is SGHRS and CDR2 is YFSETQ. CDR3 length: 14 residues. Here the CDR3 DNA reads TGCGCCAGCAGCCCTACAGGGTGGGAAAACATTCAGTACTTC. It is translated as CASSPTGWENIQYF.

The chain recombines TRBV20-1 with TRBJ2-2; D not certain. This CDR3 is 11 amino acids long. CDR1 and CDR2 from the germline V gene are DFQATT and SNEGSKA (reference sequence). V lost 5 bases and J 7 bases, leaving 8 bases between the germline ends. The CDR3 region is CSAQVGGELFF. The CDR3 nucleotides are TGCAGTGCTCAGGTTGGCGGGGAGCTGTTTTTT.

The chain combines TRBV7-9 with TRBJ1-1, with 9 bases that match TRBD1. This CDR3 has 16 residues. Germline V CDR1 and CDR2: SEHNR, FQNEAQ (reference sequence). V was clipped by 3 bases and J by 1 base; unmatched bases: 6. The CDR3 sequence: CASSLGTGYGNTEAFF. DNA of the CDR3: TGTGCCAGCAGCTTGGGGACAGGGTATGGGAACACTGAAGCTTTCTTT.